This TCR beta chain is from a study of cytomegalovirus exposure and HLA in healthy donors. Broader study findings: CMV serostatus was the only immune exposure information that was available. With DRB1 most and HLA-C fewest, TCR association rates differed between HLA loci in a later analysis. Later analysis found that TCR beta chains associated with HLA were more clonally expanded than other, equally common chains. The study recorded about 160 TCR beta chains that were cytomegalovirus-associated.

PCR was performed using 60 Vbeta and 13 Jbeta primers. Data came from immunoSEQ multiplex PCR; TCRdb stores just in-frame clones and leaves some out. The sample lists more than 95,000 clones; roughly 82% were seen once. Worth noting for this clone: The antigen is not known.

The sequenced sample consisted of PBMCs. The TCR originated in a woman aged 55 to 70 in good health and CMV-seropositive.

CDR3 in amino acids: CASSSRQGWVLGYTF. The CDR3 DNA reads TGTGCCAGCAGCTCCCGACAGGGATGGGTTTTAGGCTACACCTTC. The chain is built from TRBV5-6 and TRBJ1-2; 7 bases are a match to TRBD1. Germline CDR1 is SGHDT and CDR2 is YYEEEE. The CDR3 is made up of 15 amino acids. The ends lost 3 bases at V and 8 bases at J; junction bases unmatched: 13.